This is a list of T cell receptor beta chains from one sample in a study of T-cell reconstitution after alpha-beta-depleted transplantation in children. Each CDR3 protein is one row after TCRdb ran MiXCR on the PCR reads. This table has hundreds of thousands of distinct CDR3 sequences, around 13% appearing once. The specimen was PBMCs, collected before TCRalphabeta/CD19-depleted stem cell transplant. The receptors derive from a girl aged 2-10 years with congenital amegakaryocytic thrombocytopenia, due to receive a stem cell transplant. Both conserved end residues are part of each CDR3. Part of the rows lack a size; the others show once, few, many or a class for expanded clones.

TRBJ1-1,TRBV6-5,few,CASSYPLLGALNTEAFF
TRBJ2-2,TRBV29-1,many,CSVDTAWNTGELFF
TRBJ2-1,TRBV7-6,few,CASSLRYLARGTYNEQFF
TRBJ2-1,TRBV7-3,-,CASSSLGTSSYNEQFF
TRBJ2-7,TRBV4-1,few,CASSQDSSFYEQYF
TRBJ2-7,TRBV7-2,many,CASSSGTGGRGYEQYF
TRBJ2-1,TRBV20-1,many,CSARRDGSSYNEQFF
TRBJ1-1,TRBV12-3/TRBV12-4,-,CASSSFPGATEAFF
TRBJ2-7,TRBV20-1,many,CSARDHRTGGDEQYF
TRBJ1-5,TRBV7-9,-,CASSLGQGDHRQPQHF
TRBJ2-2,TRBV30,-,CAWDRGENTGELFF
TRBJ2-1,TRBV7-6,-,CASGRASPANEQFF
TRBJ2-7,TRBV4-2,-,CASSQKIYRDLAVEEQYF
TRBJ1-4,TRBV4-1,many,CASSRSTPRSEKLFF
TRBJ2-5,TRBV5-1,-,CASSLANLAAETQYF
TRBJ2-5,TRBV6-5,many,CASSYQPAQTQYF
TRBJ2-1,TRBV6-5,many,CASSYAEIFAYNEQFF
TRBJ2-5,TRBV5-1,many,CASSLQQETQYF
TRBJ2-1,TRBV28,many,CASSSRGELEYNEQFF
TRBJ2-7,TRBV7-2,-,CASSSPTSGGSYEQYF
TRBJ2-7,TRBV4-1,many,CASSPVDSYEQYF
TRBJ2-3,TRBV28,many,CASSSRLAGGDTQYF
TRBJ2-7,TRBV5-1,many,CASSKAQLARDEQYF
TRBJ1-1,TRBV10-3,few,CAISITGTSNTEAFF
TRBJ2-3,TRBV2,-,CASSGESTDTQYF
TRBJ1-2,TRBV18,many,CASSPSREECYTF
TRBJ2-1,TRBV20-1,many,CSAVDRGFSYNEQFF
TRBJ2-7,TRBV7-9,-,CASSATKTSGWSYEQYF
TRBJ2-7,TRBV12-3/TRBV12-4,-,CASSHGGAEQYF
TRBJ2-3,TRBV20-1,few,CCARDVASGSLSDTQYF
TRBJ2-1,TRBV5-1,many,CASSLDLAGGHNEQFF
TRBJ2-7,TRBV12-3/TRBV12-4,-,CASSPVGGGSEQYF
TRBJ1-3,TRBV7-9,few,CASSLGDPVSGNTIYF
TRBJ2-3,TRBV7-1,-,CASGPPLISGRPHTQYF
TRBJ2-7,TRBV20-1,-,CRVANGDEQYF
TRBJ1-6,TRBV6-5,many,CASSYGNSPLHF
TRBJ1-1,TRBV29-1,-,CSVGRGKWQSRWSEAFF
TRBJ1-1,TRBV20-1,few,CSARVTGSVNTEAFF
TRBJ1-2,TRBV19,few,CASTYAAGVEAGYTF
TRBJ2-7,TRBV12-3/TRBV12-4,-,CASSPLTGAHFQYF
TRBJ1-1,TRBV6-2/TRBV6-3,many,CASSYSTPGTEAFF
TRBJ1-5,TRBV5-3,-,CARSAMTTDRTFPLPQHF